One sample yielded the 13 T cell receptor beta chains listed below, sequenced in a study of blood T cell repertoires in COVID-19 (dated by TCRdb to 2019 to 2021). The library relied on the immunoSEQ multiplex PCR assay. Not all clones reach the TCRdb copy of this immuneACCESS table, which keeps in-frame sequences only. Checked studies attribute under half of the gap to unresolved V genes and leave the rest unexplained. The table for this sample lists 200,000 to 250,000 clones; roughly 84% of them were counted only once. The top ten clonotypes cover around 6.5% of the sample. Sequencing was performed on PBMCs or T cells enriched from blood (not recorded which). The receptors shown here come from a woman in her 40s who had recovered from COVID-19.

The V and J genes are TRBV3-1 (or the pseudogene TRBV3-2) and TRBJ2-1; 8 bases are shared with TRBD2. Per germline, CDR1 LGHDT and CDR2 YNNKEL (reference sequence). The CDR3 consists of 16 residues. J gave up 4 bases and V 5 bases, and 10 bases lay outside the gene matches. The CDR3 loop is CASSDVKGLVYNEQFF. The CDR3 bases are TGTGCCAGCAGCGACGTTAAGGGACTAGTATACAATGAGCAGTTCTTC.

This clone is a singleton in its sample. In DNA, the CDR3 is TGTGCCAGCAGCCTGACAGGGGTCAATCAGCCCCAGCATTTT. Translated, it gives CASSLTGVNQPQHF. The chain couples TRBV11-2 to TRBJ1-5; 8 bases align to TRBD1. V lost 5 bases and J lost 3; bases outside the gene matches: 3. Germline-derived CDR1 and CDR2 are SGHAT and FQNNGV. This CDR3 contains 14 residues.

The sample holds a few counts of this clone. The CDR3 is CASTAAGHTGELFF. The CDR3 DNA is TGCGCCAGCACCGCAGCGGGCCATACCGGGGAGCTGTTTTTT. The rearrangement joins TRBV5-1 to TRBJ2-2; a weak D match, TRBD2 (6 bases). The CDR3 has 14 amino acids. The germline V gene encodes CDR1 SGHRS and CDR2 YFSETQ. Trimming pared 6 bases from V and 5 bases from J, leaving 14 bases between.

J is TRBJ2-1 and V is TRBV6-4; TRBD2 matches 9 bases. This CDR3 is built from 14 residues. Per the germline V gene, CDR1 is MRHNA and CDR2 is SNTAGT. V trimming: 3 bases; J trimming: 4 bases; junction bases outside the gene matches: 1. CDR3 nucleotides: TGTGCCAGCAGTGAACTAGCGGGTTACAATGAGCAGTTCTTC. Amino acids: CASSELAGYNEQFF.

The chain employs TRBV24-1 and TRBJ1-5; 8 nucleotides align to TRBD1. Germline V gives CDR1 KGHDR, CDR2 SFDVKD. The CDR3 is made up of 16 amino acids. V lost 5 bases to trimming and J lost 0 bases; unmatched junction nucleotides: 5. CDR3: CATSATGDYSNQPQHF. The CDR3 DNA follows: TGTGCCACCAGTGCGACAGGGGATTATAGCAATCAGCCCCAGCATTTT.

This clone was picked up one time. The chain combines TRBV12-5 with TRBJ2-3; D may be TRBD1 (6 bases). The germline V and J ends were trimmed by 6 bases and 5 bases, with 12 bases remaining between them. From germline, CDR1 is LGHNT and CDR2 FRNRAP. The CDR3 has 13 amino acids. The CDR3 here is CASGSQGGDTQYF. Here the CDR3 DNA reads TGTGCTAGTGGATCACAAGGGGGAGATACGCAGTATTTT.

The chain joins TRBV2 to TRBJ2-1, with D tentatively TRBD2 (6 bases). V was cut by 10 bases and J by 7 bases, with 11 bases left in between. Germline CDR1 is SNHLY and CDR2 is FYNNEI. The CDR3 has 11 residues. The CDR3 spells CATKTSNEQFF. In nucleotides, the CDR3 is TGTGCCACCAAGACTAGTAATGAGCAGTTCTTC.

The V call is TRBV7-9, the J call TRBJ2-1; 10 nucleotides agree with TRBD1. J lost 0 bases, V lost 5 bases, and 16 bases had no gene match. The V gene's germline CDR1 is SEHNR and CDR2 FQNEAQ (reference sequence). CDR3 length equals 20 residues. The CDR3 region is CASSTRTGGLRDSSYNEQFF. DNA for the CDR3: TGTGCCAGCAGCACCCGGACAGGGGGGTTAAGGGATAGCTCCTACAATGAGCAGTTCTTC.

This chain links TRBV6-5 with TRBJ1-5; 7 bases match TRBD1. The junction had 4 bases not matched to a gene; V was cut back by 6 bases and J by 5 bases. CDR3 size: 13 residues. The V gene's germline CDR1 is MNHEY and CDR2 SVGAGI. The CDR3 sequence is CASRTDRDQPQHF. The CDR3 nucleotides are TGTGCCAGCAGAACCGACAGGGATCAGCCCCAGCATTTT.

The chain couples TRBV7-9 to TRBJ1-5; maybe TRBD1 (5 bases). With 5 bases removed from V and 3 bases from J, the gap between germline ends came to 14 bases. Germline V lookup: CDR1 SEHNR, CDR2 FQNEAQ (reference sequence). The CDR3 covers 15 residues. The CDR3 spells CASSPSAGYNQPQHF. In DNA form, the CDR3 reads TGTGCCAGCAGCCCCTCGGCAGGGTACAATCAGCCCCAGCATTTT.

The V and J genes are TRBV10-1 and TRBJ2-3; 15 bases fit TRBD2. Germline CDR1 reads WNHNN; CDR2 reads SYGVQD (reference sequence). V shed 4 bases and J 6 bases; nucleotides not matched to a gene: 14. This CDR3 is 19 amino acids long. CDR3 bases: TGCGCCAGCAGTGGCGGGACTAGCGGGAGGTCGTGGAACAGTGATACGCAGTATTTT. It is translated as CASSGGTSGRSWNSDTQYF.

This clone has only one observation. The V gene is TRBV27, the J gene TRBJ2-2; 7 bases fit TRBD2. This CDR3 has 14 amino acids. J was trimmed by 6 bases and V by 8 bases; bases with no gene match: 9. CDR1 and CDR2 from the germline V gene are MNHEY and SMNVEV (reference sequence). The CDR3 is CASGEGTNAGELFF. As DNA, the CDR3 is TGTGCCAGCGGGGAGGGGACTAACGCCGGGGAGCTGTTTTTT.

V and J are TRBV19 and TRBJ2-1, with D uncertain. The CDR3 length is 13 residues. Trimming shortened V by 6 bases and J by 4 bases, and 10 bases separated the two germline ends. Germline V gives CDR1 LNHDA, CDR2 SQIVND (reference sequence). CDR3 in DNA: TGTGCCAGTAGAGGAGCCCCGTACAATGAGCAGTTCTTC. Protein: CASRGAPYNEQFF.